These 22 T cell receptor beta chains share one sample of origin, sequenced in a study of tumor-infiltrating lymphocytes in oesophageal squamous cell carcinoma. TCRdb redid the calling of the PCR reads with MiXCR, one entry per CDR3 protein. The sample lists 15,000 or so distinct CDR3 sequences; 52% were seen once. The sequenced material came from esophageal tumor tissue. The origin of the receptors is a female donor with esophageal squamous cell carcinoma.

DNA for the CDR3: TGTGCCAGCAAACCAGTGGGGGAAAACAATGAGCAGTTCTTC. It yields the protein CASKPVGENNEQFF. The chain has TRBV6-1 and TRBJ2-7; D may correspond to TRBD1 or TRBD2 (5 bases each). The J call is doubtful: the DNA matches TRBJ2-1 better. The CDR3 has 14 residues. Germline V lookup: CDR1 MNHNS, CDR2 SASEGT.

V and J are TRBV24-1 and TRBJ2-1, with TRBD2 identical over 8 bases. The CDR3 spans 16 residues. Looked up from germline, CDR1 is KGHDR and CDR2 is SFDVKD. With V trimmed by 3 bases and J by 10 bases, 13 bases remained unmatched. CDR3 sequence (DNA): TGTGCCACCAGTGATACCGGGACTAGTGGGTCTAAGGAGCAGTTCTTC. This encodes CATSDTGTSGSKEQFF.

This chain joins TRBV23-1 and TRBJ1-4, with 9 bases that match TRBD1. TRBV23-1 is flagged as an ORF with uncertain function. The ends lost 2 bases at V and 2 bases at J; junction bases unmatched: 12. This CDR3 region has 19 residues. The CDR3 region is CASSQLGDRAVLTNEKLFF. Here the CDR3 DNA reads TGCGCCAGCAGTCAACTTGGGGACAGGGCAGTGTTGACTAATGAAAAACTGTTTTTT.

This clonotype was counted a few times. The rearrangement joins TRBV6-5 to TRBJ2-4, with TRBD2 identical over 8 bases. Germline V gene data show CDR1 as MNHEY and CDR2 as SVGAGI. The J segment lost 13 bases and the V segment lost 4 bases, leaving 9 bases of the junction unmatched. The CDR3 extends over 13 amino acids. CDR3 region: CASSSTGGSSQYF. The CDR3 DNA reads TGTGCCAGCAGTTCGACGGGAGGGAGTTCGCAGTACTTC.

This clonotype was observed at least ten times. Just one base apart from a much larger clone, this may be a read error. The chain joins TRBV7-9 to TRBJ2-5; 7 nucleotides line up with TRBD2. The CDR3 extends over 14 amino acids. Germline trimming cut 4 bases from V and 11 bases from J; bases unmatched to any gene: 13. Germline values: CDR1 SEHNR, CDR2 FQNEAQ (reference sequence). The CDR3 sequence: CASSSGLGDNEQYF. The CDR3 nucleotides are TGTGCCAGCAGCTCAGGACTAGGAGACAATGAGCAGTACTTC.

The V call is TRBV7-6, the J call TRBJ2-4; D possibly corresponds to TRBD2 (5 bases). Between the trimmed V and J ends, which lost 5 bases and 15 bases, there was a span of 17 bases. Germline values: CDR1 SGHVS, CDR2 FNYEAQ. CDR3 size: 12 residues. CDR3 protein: CASSINTGELYF. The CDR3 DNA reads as TGTGCCAGCAGCATTAACACCGGGGAGCTGTACTTC.

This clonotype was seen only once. The chain's CDR3 is CASSLGGYEQFF. The CDR3 nucleotides read TGTGCCAGCAGCTTGGGGGGCTATGAGCAGTTCTTC. The J gene is TRBJ2-5, the V gene TRBV7-6; either TRBD1 or TRBD2 may supply D (6 bases each). The J call is uncertain, as TRBJ2-1 better fits the DNA end. CDR3 length: 12 amino acids. In germline, CDR1 is SGHVS, CDR2 FNYEAQ.

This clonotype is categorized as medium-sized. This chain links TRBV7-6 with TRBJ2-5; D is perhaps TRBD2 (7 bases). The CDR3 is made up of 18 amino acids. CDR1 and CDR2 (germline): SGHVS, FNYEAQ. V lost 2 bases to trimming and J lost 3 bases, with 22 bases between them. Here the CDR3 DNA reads TGTGCCAGCAGCTTACAGGGTGGCGGGGGCGCTTTTAAAGAGACCCAGTACTTC. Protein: CASSLQGGGGAFKETQYF.

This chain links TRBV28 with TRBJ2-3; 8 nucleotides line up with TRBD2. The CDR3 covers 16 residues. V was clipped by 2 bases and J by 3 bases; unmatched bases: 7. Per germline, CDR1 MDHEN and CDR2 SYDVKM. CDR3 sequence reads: CASSLGASGLTDTQYF. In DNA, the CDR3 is TGTGCCAGCAGTTTAGGGGCTAGCGGGTTGACAGATACGCAGTATTTT.

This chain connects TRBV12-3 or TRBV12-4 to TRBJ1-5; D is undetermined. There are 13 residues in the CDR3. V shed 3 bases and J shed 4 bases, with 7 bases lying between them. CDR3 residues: CASSLGKNQPQHF. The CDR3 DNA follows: TGTGCCAGCAGTTTGGGGAAAAATCAGCCCCAGCATTTT.

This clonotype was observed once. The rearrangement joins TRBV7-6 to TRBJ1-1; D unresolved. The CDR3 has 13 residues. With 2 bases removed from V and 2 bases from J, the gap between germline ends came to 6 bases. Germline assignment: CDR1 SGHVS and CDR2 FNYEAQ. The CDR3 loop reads CASSLQTNTEAFF. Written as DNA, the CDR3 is TGTGCCAGCAGCTTACAGACAAACACTGAAGCTTTCTTT.

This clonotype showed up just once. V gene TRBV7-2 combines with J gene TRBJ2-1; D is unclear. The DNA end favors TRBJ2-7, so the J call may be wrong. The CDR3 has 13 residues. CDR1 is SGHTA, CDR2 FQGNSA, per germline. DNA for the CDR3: TGTGCCAGCAGCTCAGGTGTGGCCTACGAGCAGTACTTC. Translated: CASSSGVAYEQYF.

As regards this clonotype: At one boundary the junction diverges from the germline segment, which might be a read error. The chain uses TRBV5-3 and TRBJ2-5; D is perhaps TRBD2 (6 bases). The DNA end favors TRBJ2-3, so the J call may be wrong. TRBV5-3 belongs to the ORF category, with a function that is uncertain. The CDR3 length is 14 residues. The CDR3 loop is CASSLDSGSATQYF. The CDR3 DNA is TGTGCCAGCAGCTTGGATAGCGGAAGCGCTACGCAGTATTTT.

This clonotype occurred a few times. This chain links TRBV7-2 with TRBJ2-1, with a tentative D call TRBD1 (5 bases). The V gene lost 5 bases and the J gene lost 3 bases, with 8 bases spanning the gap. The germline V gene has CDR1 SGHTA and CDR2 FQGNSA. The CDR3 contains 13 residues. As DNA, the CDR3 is TGTGCCAGCAGCATAGGACACTACAATGAGCAGTTCTTC. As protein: CASSIGHYNEQFF. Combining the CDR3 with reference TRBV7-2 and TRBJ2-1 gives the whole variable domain GAGVSQSPSNKVTEKGKDVELRCDPISGHTALYWYRQSLGQGLEFLIYFQGNSAPDKSGLPSDRFSAERTGGSVSTLTIQRTQQEDSAVYLCASSIGHYNEQFFGPGTRLTVL.

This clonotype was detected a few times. CDR3 in amino acids: CASSLDRGREGETQYF. The CDR3 region has the DNA TGTGCCAGCAGCTTAGATAGGGGCAGGGAGGGGGAGACCCAGTACTTC. The chain links TRBV11-2 to TRBJ2-6; the match to TRBD2 covers 7 bases. The closer fit of TRBJ2-5 to the DNA end suggests the J call may be wrong. From germline, CDR1 is SGHAT and CDR2 FQNNGV. The CDR3 has 16 amino acids.

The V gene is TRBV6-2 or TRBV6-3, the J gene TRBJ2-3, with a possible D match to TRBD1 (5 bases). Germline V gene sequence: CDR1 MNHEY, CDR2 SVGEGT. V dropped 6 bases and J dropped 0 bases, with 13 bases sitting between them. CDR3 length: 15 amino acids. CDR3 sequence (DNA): TGTGCCAGCAGGAAGACTGGGGCTAGCACAGATACGCAGTATTTT. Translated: CASRKTGASTDTQYF.

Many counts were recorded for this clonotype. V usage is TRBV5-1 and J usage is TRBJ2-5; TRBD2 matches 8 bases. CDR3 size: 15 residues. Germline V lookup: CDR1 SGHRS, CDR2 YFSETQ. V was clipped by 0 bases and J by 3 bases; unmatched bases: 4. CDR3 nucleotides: TGCGCCAGCAGCTTGGTCGGGGGGGCCAAAGAGACCCAGTACTTC. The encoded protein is CASSLVGGAKETQYF.

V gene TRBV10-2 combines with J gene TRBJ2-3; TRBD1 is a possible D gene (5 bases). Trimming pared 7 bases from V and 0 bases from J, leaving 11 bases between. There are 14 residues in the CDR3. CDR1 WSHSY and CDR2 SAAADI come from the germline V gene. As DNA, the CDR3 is TGCGCCAGCACGCGACAGACTAGCACAGATACGCAGTATTTT. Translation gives CASTRQTSTDTQYF.

The CDR3 DNA sequence: TGTGCCAGCAGCTTGGACGGTTACAATGAGCAGTTCTTC. This sequence encodes CASSLDGYNEQFF. The chain combines TRBV7-2 with TRBJ2-3; D is unresolved. The DNA end is a closer match to TRBJ2-1, so the J assignment may be wrong. The CDR3 contains 13 residues. CDR1 is SGHTA and CDR2 is FQGNSA in the germline V gene.

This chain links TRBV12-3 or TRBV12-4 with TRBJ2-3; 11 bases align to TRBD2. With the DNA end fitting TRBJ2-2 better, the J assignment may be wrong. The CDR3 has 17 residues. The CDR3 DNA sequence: TGTGCCAGCAGTTCCCCGCTAGCGGGAGGCCACACCGGGGAGCTGTTTTTT. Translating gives CASSSPLAGGHTGELFF.

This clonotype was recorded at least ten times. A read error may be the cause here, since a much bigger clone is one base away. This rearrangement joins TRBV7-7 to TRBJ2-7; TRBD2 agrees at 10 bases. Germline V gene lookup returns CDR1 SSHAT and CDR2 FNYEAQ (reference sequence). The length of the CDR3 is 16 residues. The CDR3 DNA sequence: TGTGCTAGCAGCCTAGGAAGCGGGGGGGCCTACAATGAGCAGTACTTC. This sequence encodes CASSLGSGGAYNEQYF.

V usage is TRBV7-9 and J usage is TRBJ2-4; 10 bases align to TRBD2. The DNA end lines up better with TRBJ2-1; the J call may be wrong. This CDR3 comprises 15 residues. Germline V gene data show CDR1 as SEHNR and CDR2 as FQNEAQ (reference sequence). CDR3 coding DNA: TGTGCCAGCAGCCCACTTAGCGGGGGGCCTTTTGAGCAGTTCTTC. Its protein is CASSPLSGGPFEQFF.